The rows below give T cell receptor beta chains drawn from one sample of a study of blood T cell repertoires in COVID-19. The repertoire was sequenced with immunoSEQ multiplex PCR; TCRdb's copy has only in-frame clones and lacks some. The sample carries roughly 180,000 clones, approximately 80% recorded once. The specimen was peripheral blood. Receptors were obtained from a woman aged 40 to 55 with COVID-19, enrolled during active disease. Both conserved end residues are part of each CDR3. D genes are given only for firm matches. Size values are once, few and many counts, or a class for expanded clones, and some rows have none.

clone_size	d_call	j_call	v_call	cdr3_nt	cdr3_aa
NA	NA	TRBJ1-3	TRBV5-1	TGCGCCAGCAGCCGCCAGGAGATCTGGAGGAACACCATATATTTT	CASSRQEIWRNTIYF
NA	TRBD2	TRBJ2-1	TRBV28	TGTGCCAGCAAACTGGGGACTAGCAGATCCTACAATGAGCAGTTCTTC	CASKLGTSRSYNEQFF
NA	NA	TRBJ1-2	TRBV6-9	TGTGCCAGCAGTTATTTCGGGGGGAACTATGGCTACACCTTC	CASSYFGGNYGYTF
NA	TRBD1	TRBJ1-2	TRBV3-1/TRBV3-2	TGTGCCAGCAGACCGACAGGGGGCCTCTATGGCTACACCTTC	CASRPTGGLYGYTF
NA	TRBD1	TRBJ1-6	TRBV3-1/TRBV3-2	TGTGCCAGCAGCCAAGTGGACAGGGGTGATTCACCCCTCCACTTT	CASSQVDRGDSPLHF
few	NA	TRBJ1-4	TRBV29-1	TGCAGCGTTGATATACGGGCAACTAATGAAAAACTGTTTTTT	CSVDIRATNEKLFF
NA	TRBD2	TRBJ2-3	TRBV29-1	TGCAGCGTTCGAGCGGGGGCAGATACGCAGTATTTT	CSVRAGADTQYF
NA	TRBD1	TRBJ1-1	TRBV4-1	TGCGCCAGCAGCCAAGCTTCACAGGGGGCGGGGACTGAAGCTTTCTTT	CASSQASQGAGTEAFF
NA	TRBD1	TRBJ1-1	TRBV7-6	TGTGCCAGCAGCTTTGGGGCAGGGGGGAACACTGAAGCTTTCTTT	CASSFGAGGNTEAFF
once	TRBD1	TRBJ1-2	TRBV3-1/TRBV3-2	TGTGCCAGCAGCGACTGGACAGGTGTGTCTAGTGATGGCTACACCTTC	CASSDWTGVSSDGYTF
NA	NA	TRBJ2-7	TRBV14	TGTGCCAGCAGCCAAGATCAAATTCCCTACGAGCAGTACTTC	CASSQDQIPYEQYF
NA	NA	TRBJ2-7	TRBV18	TGTGCCAGCTCACCACAGGGGGACCCGTCGTGGGAGCAGTACTTC	CASSPQGDPSWEQYF
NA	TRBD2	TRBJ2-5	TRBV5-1	TGCGCCAGCAGCTTCGGGGGGAGAGAGACCCAGTACTTC	CASSFGGRETQYF
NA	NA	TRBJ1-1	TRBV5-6	TGTGCCAGCAGGATCCGCGGGGCCCCAGGAGGTCGGTCCGAGACTGAAGCTTTCTTT	CASRIRGAPGGRSETEAFF
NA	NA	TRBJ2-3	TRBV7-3	TGTGCCAGCAGCTTAGAGGGACTGGGCACAGATACGCAGTATTTT	CASSLEGLGTDTQYF
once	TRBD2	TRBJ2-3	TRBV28	TGTGCCAGCAATTTACTAGCGGGTCCCACAGATACGCAGTATTTT	CASNLLAGPTDTQYF
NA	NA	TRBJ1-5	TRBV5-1	TGCGCCAGCAGCCCAGCGGGCAGCCAGCCTCAGCCCCAGCATTTT	CASSPAGSQPQPQHF
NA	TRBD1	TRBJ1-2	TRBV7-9	TGTGCCAGCAGCTCAGGACAGGGGGCGGACTATGGCTACACCTTC	CASSSGQGADYGYTF
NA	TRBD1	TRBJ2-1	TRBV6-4	TGTGCCAGCAGAGAACACCGGGACAGGGGCTTCCAGTTCTTC	CASREHRDRGFQFF
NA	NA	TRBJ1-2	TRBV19	TGTGCCAGTAGTATACTTGGCGGCAGGGCCTATGGCTACACCTTC	CASSILGGRAYGYTF
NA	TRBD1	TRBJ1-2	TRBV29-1	TGCAGCGTTTGGACAGGGGAAGGCTACACCTTC	CSVWTGEGYTF
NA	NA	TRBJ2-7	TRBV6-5	TGTGCCAGCAAGGACTGGGGCTACGAGCAGTACTTC	CASKDWGYEQYF
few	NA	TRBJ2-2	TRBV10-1	TGCGCCTGCGGCGAGGGGGATGGCACCGGGGAGCTGTTTTTT	CACGEGDGTGELFF
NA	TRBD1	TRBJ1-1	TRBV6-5	TGTGCCAGCAGCAACATTAGGACAGGGGGCGCTGAAGCTTTCTTT	CASSNIRTGGAEAFF
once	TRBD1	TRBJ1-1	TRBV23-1	TGCGCCAGCAGTCAATCAAGGGGGCTGGGTGCTACTGAAGCTTTCTTT	CASSQSRGLGATEAFF
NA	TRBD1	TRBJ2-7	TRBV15	TGTGCCACCAGCGCCTGGACAGGGGGGTTTTACGAGCAGTACTTC	CATSAWTGGFYEQYF
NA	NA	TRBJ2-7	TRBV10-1	TGCGCCAGCAGTGATCCCCGGGGCGAGCAGTACTTC	CASSDPRGEQYF
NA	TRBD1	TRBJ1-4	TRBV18	TGTGCCAGCTCACCCAACAGGGGGCTTAATGAAAAACTGTTTTTT	CASSPNRGLNEKLFF
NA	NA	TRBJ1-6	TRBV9	TGTGCCAGCAGCGTAGTTGGGGCAGGGGTCCCCCTCCACTTT	CASSVVGAGVPLHF
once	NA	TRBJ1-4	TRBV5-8	TGTGCCAGCAAGATGAGACAGGTTCATGAAAAACTGTTTTTT	CASKMRQVHEKLFF